The rows below give T cell receptor beta chains drawn from one sample of a study of OX40 agonist ivuxolimab in advanced cancers. Profiled with immunoSEQ multiplex PCR; TCRdb holds only in-frame clones, not every one. The profile covers roughly 75,000 clones, with approximately 86% appearing a single time and 6.5% taken by the ten largest. The input for sequencing was CD4+ or CD8+ T cells sorted from blood, taken in a trial of the OX40 agonist ivuxolimab. The receptors shown here come from an adult with an advanced solid tumor such as melanoma, head and neck, liver or kidney cancer. Both conserved end residues are part of each CDR3. The order of the fields is V gene, J gene, D gene, clone size, CDR3 protein, CDR3 DNA. The D gene is left open where the match is weak. Only part of the rows carry a size: once, few, many, or a class if the clone is expanded.

v_call: TRBV6-1
j_call: TRBJ2-3
d_call: TRBD2
clone_size: NA
cdr3_aa: CASSEDAAGVIDTQYF
cdr3_nt: TGTGCCAGCAGTGAAGATGCGGCGGGAGTTATAGATACGCAGTATTTT

v_call: TRBV21-1
j_call: TRBJ2-1
d_call: NA
clone_size: NA
cdr3_aa: CASSTLPTVYNEQFF
cdr3_nt: TGTGCCAGCAGCACCCTCCCGACAGTCTACAATGAGCAGTTCTTC

v_call: TRBV5-1
j_call: TRBJ2-6
d_call: NA
clone_size: once
cdr3_aa: CASSPLGRAAGANVLTF
cdr3_nt: TGCGCCAGCAGCCCTCTGGGCAGGGCCGCTGGGGCCAACGTCCTGACTTTC

v_call: TRBV7-8
j_call: TRBJ1-1
d_call: NA
clone_size: NA
cdr3_aa: CASSPRDNAGTEAFF
cdr3_nt: TGTGCCAGCAGCCCACGGGACAACGCCGGCACTGAAGCTTTCTTT

v_call: TRBV14
j_call: TRBJ1-1
d_call: NA
clone_size: NA
cdr3_aa: CASSLAQVWGTEAFF
cdr3_nt: TGTGCCAGCAGCTTAGCGCAGGTCTGGGGCACTGAAGCTTTCTTT

v_call: TRBV6-6
j_call: TRBJ2-1
d_call: TRBD1
clone_size: few
cdr3_aa: CASTVVQGAYEQFF
cdr3_nt: TGTGCCAGCACGGTGGTACAGGGGGCCTATGAGCAGTTCTTC

v_call: TRBV7-8
j_call: TRBJ1-5
d_call: TRBD1
clone_size: NA
cdr3_aa: CASSFTGTGANQPQHF
cdr3_nt: TGTGCCAGCAGCTTCACCGGGACAGGGGCCAATCAGCCCCAGCATTTT

v_call: TRBV6-1
j_call: TRBJ1-1
d_call: NA
clone_size: NA
cdr3_aa: CASSEARVGTEAFF
cdr3_nt: TGTGCCAGCAGTGAAGCGAGGGTTGGCACTGAAGCTTTCTTT

v_call: TRBV7-9
j_call: TRBJ2-5
d_call: TRBD2
clone_size: NA
cdr3_aa: CASSLLAGLQETQYF
cdr3_nt: TGTGCCAGCAGCTTACTAGCGGGACTACAAGAGACCCAGTACTTC

v_call: TRBV11-3
j_call: TRBJ1-1
d_call: TRBD1
clone_size: NA
cdr3_aa: CASSLRTGPLGAEAFF
cdr3_nt: TGTGCCAGCAGCTTGAGGACAGGTCCCCTGGGGGCTGAAGCTTTCTTT

v_call: TRBV23-1
j_call: TRBJ1-1
d_call: NA
clone_size: once
cdr3_aa: CASSQTVGRRPGTEAFF
cdr3_nt: TGCGCCAGCAGTCAGACCGTAGGAAGACGGCCGGGCACTGAAGCTTTCTTT

v_call: TRBV7-9
j_call: TRBJ2-6
d_call: NA
clone_size: NA
cdr3_aa: CASSPGKANVLTF
cdr3_nt: TGTGCCAGCAGCCCCGGGAAAGCCAACGTCCTGACTTTC

v_call: TRBV19
j_call: TRBJ1-5
d_call: NA
clone_size: NA
cdr3_aa: CASSMGLNQPQHF
cdr3_nt: TGTGCCAGTAGTATGGGCCTCAATCAGCCCCAGCATTTT

v_call: TRBV6-1
j_call: TRBJ1-1
d_call: NA
clone_size: NA
cdr3_aa: CASSDGRQREAFF
cdr3_nt: TGTGCCAGCAGTGATGGGAGGCAGCGTGAAGCTTTCTTT

v_call: TRBV5-1
j_call: TRBJ2-3
d_call: NA
clone_size: NA
cdr3_aa: CASSLGVLASSTDTQYF
cdr3_nt: TGCGCCAGCAGCTTGGGAGTACTAGCATCTAGCACAGATACGCAGTATTTT

v_call: TRBV9
j_call: TRBJ1-3
d_call: NA
clone_size: NA
cdr3_aa: CASSAEARAGGNTIYF
cdr3_nt: TGTGCCAGCAGCGCGGAGGCCCGGGCCGGCGGAAACACCATATATTTT

v_call: TRBV27
j_call: TRBJ1-1
d_call: TRBD1
clone_size: NA
cdr3_aa: CASSLGQGRGGAFF
cdr3_nt: TGTGCCAGCAGTTTAGGACAGGGCAGGGGGGGAGCTTTCTTT

v_call: TRBV9
j_call: TRBJ2-3
d_call: NA
clone_size: NA
cdr3_aa: CASSPEWSSDTQYF
cdr3_nt: TGTGCCAGCAGCCCCGAGTGGAGCTCAGATACGCAGTATTTT

v_call: TRBV5-1
j_call: TRBJ2-7
d_call: NA
clone_size: NA
cdr3_aa: CASSLQGTTYEQYF
cdr3_nt: TGCGCCAGCAGCTTGCAGGGGACCACCTACGAGCAGTACTTC

v_call: TRBV7-2
j_call: TRBJ1-1
d_call: NA
clone_size: few
cdr3_aa: CASSFQGVITEAFF
cdr3_nt: TGTGCCAGCAGCTTTCAAGGGGTTATTACTGAAGCTTTCTTT

v_call: TRBV7-8
j_call: TRBJ1-5
d_call: NA
clone_size: NA
cdr3_aa: CASSPLSGEGQPQHF
cdr3_nt: TGTGCCAGCAGCCCCCTCTCCGGTGAGGGTCAGCCCCAGCATTTT

v_call: TRBV7-2
j_call: TRBJ2-5
d_call: NA
clone_size: NA
cdr3_aa: CASSFKTGQETQYF
cdr3_nt: TGTGCCAGCAGCTTCAAAACGGGCCAAGAGACCCAGTACTTC

v_call: TRBV11-1
j_call: TRBJ1-1
d_call: NA
clone_size: NA
cdr3_aa: CASSWGGEVTEAFF
cdr3_nt: TGTGCCAGCAGCTGGGGAGGGGAGGTAACTGAAGCTTTCTTT

v_call: TRBV7-3
j_call: TRBJ2-3
d_call: TRBD2
clone_size: NA
cdr3_aa: CASSFTSGGTDTQYF
cdr3_nt: TGTGCCAGCAGCTTTACTAGCGGGGGCACAGATACGCAGTATTTT

v_call: TRBV18
j_call: TRBJ1-1
d_call: NA
clone_size: NA
cdr3_aa: CASSPGRLEAFF
cdr3_nt: TGTGCCAGCTCACCAGGGCGGCTTGAAGCTTTCTTT

v_call: TRBV5-6
j_call: TRBJ2-7
d_call: NA
clone_size: NA
cdr3_aa: CASSFSYPFEQYF
cdr3_nt: TGTGCCAGCAGCTTCAGCTACCCTTTCGAGCAGTACTTC

v_call: TRBV5-1
j_call: TRBJ2-5
d_call: TRBD2
clone_size: NA
cdr3_aa: CASSLVLAGAKETQYF
cdr3_nt: TGCGCCAGCAGCTTGGTGTTAGCGGGGGCCAAAGAGACCCAGTACTTC

v_call: TRBV19
j_call: TRBJ1-5
d_call: NA
clone_size: NA
cdr3_aa: CASSIKDRRYQPQHF
cdr3_nt: TGTGCCAGTAGTATAAAGGACAGAAGATATCAGCCCCAGCATTTT

v_call: TRBV13
j_call: TRBJ2-5
d_call: TRBD1
clone_size: NA
cdr3_aa: CASAGDREGQETQYF
cdr3_nt: TGTGCCAGCGCCGGGGACAGGGAAGGGCAAGAGACCCAGTACTTC

v_call: TRBV9
j_call: TRBJ1-4
d_call: TRBD1
clone_size: once
cdr3_aa: CASSPEGDRNEKLFF
cdr3_nt: TGTGCCAGCAGCCCCGAGGGGGACAGAAATGAAAAACTGTTTTTT

v_call: TRBV4-1
j_call: TRBJ2-2
d_call: TRBD2
clone_size: NA
cdr3_aa: CASSQDPGTSGGPPNTGELFF
cdr3_nt: TGCGCCAGCAGCCAAGATCCGGGGACTAGCGGGGGTCCCCCGAACACCGGGGAGCTGTTTTTT

v_call: TRBV30
j_call: TRBJ2-1
d_call: NA
clone_size: NA
cdr3_aa: CAWSVGVQNEQFF
cdr3_nt: TGTGCCTGGAGTGTAGGAGTCCAGAATGAGCAGTTCTTC

v_call: TRBV18
j_call: TRBJ2-5
d_call: TRBD2
clone_size: NA
cdr3_aa: CASSRGGTQETQYF
cdr3_nt: TGTGCCAGCTCACGGGGGGGGACCCAAGAGACCCAGTACTTC

v_call: TRBV11-3
j_call: TRBJ1-2
d_call: NA
clone_size: once
cdr3_aa: CASSLGLKTDSNYGYTF
cdr3_nt: TGTGCCAGCAGCTTAGGCCTTAAGACAGATTCTAACTATGGCTACACCTTC

v_call: TRBV7-2
j_call: TRBJ2-1
d_call: NA
clone_size: NA
cdr3_aa: CASSLNRVPNEQFF
cdr3_nt: TGTGCCAGCAGCTTAAACAGGGTGCCCAATGAGCAGTTCTTC

v_call: TRBV9
j_call: TRBJ1-1
d_call: NA
clone_size: NA
cdr3_aa: CASSLGGPNTEAFF
cdr3_nt: TGTGCCAGCAGCCTCGGGGGGCCGAACACTGAAGCTTTCTTT

v_call: TRBV19
j_call: TRBJ1-1
d_call: NA
clone_size: NA
cdr3_aa: CASSIRPQARDTEAFF
cdr3_nt: TGTGCCAGTAGTATAAGACCTCAGGCTAGGGACACTGAAGCTTTCTTT

v_call: TRBV6-6
j_call: TRBJ2-1
d_call: TRBD1
clone_size: NA
cdr3_aa: CASTRGTGDVYNEQFF
cdr3_nt: TGTGCCAGCACTCGCGGGACAGGGGATGTTTACAATGAGCAGTTCTTC

v_call: TRBV15
j_call: TRBJ1-2
d_call: NA
clone_size: NA
cdr3_aa: CATSRDSPGPYGYTF
cdr3_nt: TGTGCCACCAGCAGAGATTCGCCCGGACCGTATGGCTACACCTTC

v_call: TRBV7-2
j_call: TRBJ1-4
d_call: NA
clone_size: NA
cdr3_aa: CASSFGGGNEKLFF
cdr3_nt: TGTGCCAGCAGCTTTGGAGGGGGTAATGAAAAACTGTTTTTT

v_call: TRBV11-2
j_call: TRBJ1-1
d_call: NA
clone_size: NA
cdr3_aa: CASSSQQGNTEAFF
cdr3_nt: TGTGCCAGCAGCTCTCAACAGGGGAACACTGAAGCTTTCTTT

v_call: TRBV2
j_call: TRBJ2-5
d_call: NA
clone_size: NA
cdr3_aa: CASSTVVGQETQYF
cdr3_nt: TGTGCCAGCAGTACGGTCGTCGGACAAGAGACCCAGTACTTC

v_call: TRBV30
j_call: TRBJ1-1
d_call: TRBD1
clone_size: NA
cdr3_aa: CTEDRASTEAFF
cdr3_nt: TGTACAGAGGACAGGGCGAGCACTGAAGCTTTCTTT